This T cell receptor (beta chain) was obtained from a study of OX40 agonist ivuxolimab in advanced cancers. A word on this clone: The antigen remains undetermined.

The repertoire was sequenced with immunoSEQ multiplex PCR; TCRdb's copy has only in-frame clones and lacks some. The sample records approximately 13,000 clones, 80% being singletons. Germline assignment: CDR1 SGHVS and CDR2 FNYEAQ. This CDR3 is 18 amino acids long. Trimming shortened V by 2 bases and J by 7 bases, and 24 bases separated the two germline ends. Study observations and caveats: At 0.1 to 3.0 mg/kg and by week 6, CD4+ and CD8+ T cells in the blood had expanded clonally.

The sequencing used CD4+ or CD8+ T cells sorted from blood, collected in a trial of the OX40 agonist ivuxolimab. This chain links TRBV7-6 with TRBJ2-1, with D maybe TRBD2 (6 bases). This sequence was found in an adult with an advanced solid tumor such as melanoma, head and neck, liver or kidney cancer. The CDR3 DNA reads as TGTGCCAGCAGCTTATGGGCCGGCCGCGGGATGGGTTTGAATGAGCAGTTCTTC. Translation: CASSLWAGRGMGLNEQFF. The whole variable domain, remainder taken from reference TRBV7-6 and TRBJ2-1, is GAGVSQSPRYKVTKRGQDVALRCDPISGHVSLYWYRQALGQGPEFLTYFNYEAQQDKSGLPNDRFSAERPEGSISTLTIQRTEQRDSAMYRCASSLWAGRGMGLNEQFFGPGTRLTVL.